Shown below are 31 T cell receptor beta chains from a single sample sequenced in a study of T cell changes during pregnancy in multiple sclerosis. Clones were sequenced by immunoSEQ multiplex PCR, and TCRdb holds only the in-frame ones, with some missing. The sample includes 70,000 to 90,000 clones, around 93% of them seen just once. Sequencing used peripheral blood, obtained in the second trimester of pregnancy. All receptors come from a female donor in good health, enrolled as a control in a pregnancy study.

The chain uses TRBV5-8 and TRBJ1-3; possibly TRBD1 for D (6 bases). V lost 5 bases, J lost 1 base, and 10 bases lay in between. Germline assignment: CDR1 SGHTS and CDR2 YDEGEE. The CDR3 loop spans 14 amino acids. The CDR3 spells CASRQGGSGNTIYF. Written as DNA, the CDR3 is TGTGCCAGCAGACAGGGCGGATCTGGAAACACCATATATTTT. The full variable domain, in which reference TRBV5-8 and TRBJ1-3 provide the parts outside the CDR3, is EAGVTQSPTHLIKTRGQQATLRCSPISGHTSVYWYQQALGLGLQFLLWYDEGEERNRGNFPPRFSGRQFPNYSSELNVNALELEDSALYLCASRQGGSGNTIYFGEGSWLTVV.

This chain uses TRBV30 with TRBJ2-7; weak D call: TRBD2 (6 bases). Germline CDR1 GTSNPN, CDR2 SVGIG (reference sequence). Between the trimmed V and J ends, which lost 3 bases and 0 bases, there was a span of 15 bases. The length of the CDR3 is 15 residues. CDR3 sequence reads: CAWRPSGLTSYEQYF. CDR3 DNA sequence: TGTGCCTGGAGACCGAGCGGGCTGACCTCCTACGAGCAGTACTTC.

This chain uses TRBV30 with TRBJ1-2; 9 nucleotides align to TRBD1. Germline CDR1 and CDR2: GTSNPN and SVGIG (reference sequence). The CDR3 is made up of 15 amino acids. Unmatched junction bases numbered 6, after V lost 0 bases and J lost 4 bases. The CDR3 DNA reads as TGTGCCTGGAGTGTACGGGACAGGGCTCCCTATGGCTACACCTTC. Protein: CAWSVRDRAPYGYTF.

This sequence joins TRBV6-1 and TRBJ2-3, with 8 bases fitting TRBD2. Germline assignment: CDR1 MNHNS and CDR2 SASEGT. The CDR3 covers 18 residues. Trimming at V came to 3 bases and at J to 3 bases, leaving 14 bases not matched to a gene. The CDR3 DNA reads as TGTGCCAGCAGTGAGAGGACGGGAGGGGGGTCGAGTACAGATACGCAGTATTTT. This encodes CASSERTGGGSSTDTQYF.

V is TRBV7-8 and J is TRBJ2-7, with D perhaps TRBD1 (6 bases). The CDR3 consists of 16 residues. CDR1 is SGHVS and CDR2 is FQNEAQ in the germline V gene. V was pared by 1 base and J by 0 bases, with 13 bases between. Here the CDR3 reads CASSLGGTSSSYEQYF. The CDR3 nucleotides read TGTGCCAGCAGCTTAGGGGGGACATCCTCCTCCTACGAGCAGTACTTC. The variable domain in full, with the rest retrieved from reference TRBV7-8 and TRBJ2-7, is GAGVSQSPRYKVAKRGQDVALRCDPISGHVSLFWYQQALGQGPEFLTYFQNEAQLDKSGLPSDRFFAERPEGSVSTLKIQRTQQEDSAVYLCASSLGGTSSSYEQYFGPGTRLTVT.

The CDR3 spells CASVNSAYNEQFF. The CDR3 nucleotides are TGTGCCAGCGTTAATAGCGCATACAATGAGCAGTTCTTC. V and J are TRBV6-6 and TRBJ2-1, with a possible D match to TRBD2 (5 bases). Trimming removed 8 bases from V and 4 bases from J, with 12 bases in between. CDR3 size: 13 residues. CDR1 is MNHNY, CDR2 SVGAGI, per germline (reference sequence).

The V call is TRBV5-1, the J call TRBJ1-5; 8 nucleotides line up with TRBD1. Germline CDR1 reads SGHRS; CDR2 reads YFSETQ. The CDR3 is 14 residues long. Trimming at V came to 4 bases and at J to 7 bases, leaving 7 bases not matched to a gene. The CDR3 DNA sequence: TGCGCCAGCAGCCCCGGACAGGGAGGCCAGCCCCAGCATTTT. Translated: CASSPGQGGQPQHF.

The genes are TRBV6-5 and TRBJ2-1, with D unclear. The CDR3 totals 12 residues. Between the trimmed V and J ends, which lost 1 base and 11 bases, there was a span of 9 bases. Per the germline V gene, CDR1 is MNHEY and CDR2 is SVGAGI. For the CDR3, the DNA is TGTGCCAGCAGTTACTACGGAGCAAAGCAGTTCTTC. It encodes CASSYYGAKQFF.

CDR3: CAISGSGDYQETQYF. In DNA, the CDR3 is TGTGCCATCAGTGGGAGCGGGGACTACCAAGAGACCCAGTACTTC. The rearrangement links TRBV10-3 to TRBJ2-5; 7 nucleotides line up with TRBD2. Germline CDR1 ENHRY, CDR2 SYGVKD. V lost 4 bases to trimming and J lost 0 bases; unmatched junction nucleotides: 5. The CDR3 spans 15 residues.

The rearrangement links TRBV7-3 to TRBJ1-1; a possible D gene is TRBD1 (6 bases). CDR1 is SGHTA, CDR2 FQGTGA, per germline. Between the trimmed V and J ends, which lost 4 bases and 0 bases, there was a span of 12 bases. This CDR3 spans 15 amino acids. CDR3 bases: TGTGCCAGCAGCTCGGACAGAGCCTTGAACACTGAAGCTTTCTTT. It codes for CASSSDRALNTEAFF.

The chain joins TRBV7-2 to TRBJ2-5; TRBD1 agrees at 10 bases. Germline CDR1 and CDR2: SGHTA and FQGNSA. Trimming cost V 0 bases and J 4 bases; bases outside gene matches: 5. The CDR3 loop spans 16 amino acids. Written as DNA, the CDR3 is TGTGCCAGCAGCTTAGCGGGACAGGGGCCAAGAGAGACCCAGTACTTC. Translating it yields CASSLAGQGPRETQYF.

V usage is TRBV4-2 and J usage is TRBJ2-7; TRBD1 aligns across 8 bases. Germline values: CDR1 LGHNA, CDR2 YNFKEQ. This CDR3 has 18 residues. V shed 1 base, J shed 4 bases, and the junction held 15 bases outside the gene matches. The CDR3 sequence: CASSQVGIAGQGYYEQYF. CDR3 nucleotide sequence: TGTGCCAGCAGCCAAGTGGGGATCGCCGGACAGGGATATTACGAGCAGTACTTC.

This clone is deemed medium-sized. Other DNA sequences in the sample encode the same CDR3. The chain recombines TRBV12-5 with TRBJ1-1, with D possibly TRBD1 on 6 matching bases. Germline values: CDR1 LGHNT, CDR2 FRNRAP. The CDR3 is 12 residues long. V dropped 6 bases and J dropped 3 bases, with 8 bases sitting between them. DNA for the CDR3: TGTGCTAGTGGCCCAGGGGACACTGAAGCTTTCTTT. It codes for CASGPGDTEAFF.

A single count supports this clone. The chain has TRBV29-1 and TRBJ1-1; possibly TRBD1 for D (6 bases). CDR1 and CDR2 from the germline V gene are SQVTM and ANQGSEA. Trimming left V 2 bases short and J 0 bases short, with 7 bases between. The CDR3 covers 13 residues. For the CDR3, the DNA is TGCAGCGTTGAACAGGGGATGAACACTGAAGCTTTCTTT. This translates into CSVEQGMNTEAFF. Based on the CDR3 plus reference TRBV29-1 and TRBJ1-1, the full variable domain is SAVISQKPSRDICQRGTSLTIQCQVDSQVTMMFWYRQQPGQSLTLIATANQGSEATYESGFVIDKFPISRPNLTFSTLTVSNMSPEDSSIYLCSVEQGMNTEAFFGQGTRLTVV.

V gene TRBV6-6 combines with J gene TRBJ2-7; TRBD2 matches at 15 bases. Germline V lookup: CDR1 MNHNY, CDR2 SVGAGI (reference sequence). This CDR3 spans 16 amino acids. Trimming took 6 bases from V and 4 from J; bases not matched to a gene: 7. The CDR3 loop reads CASRQGLAGGGYEQYF. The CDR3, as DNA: TGTGCCAGCAGACAGGGACTAGCGGGGGGTGGATACGAGCAGTACTTC.

The CDR3 coding sequence is TGTGCCAGCAGCTTGGGCAGGGGTGACGAGCAGTACTTC. Its translation: CASSLGRGDEQYF. The rearrangement links TRBV5-6 to TRBJ2-7, with D possibly TRBD1 on 6 matching bases. CDR1 is SGHDT and CDR2 is YYEEEE in the germline V gene. The CDR3 runs to 13 residues. V gave up 0 bases and J gave up 5 bases, with 9 bases separating them.

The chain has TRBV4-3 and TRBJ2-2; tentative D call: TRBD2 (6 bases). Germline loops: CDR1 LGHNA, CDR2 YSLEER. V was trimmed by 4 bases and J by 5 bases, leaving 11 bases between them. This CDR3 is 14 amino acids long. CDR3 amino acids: CASSRAGRTGELFF. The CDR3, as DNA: TGCGCCAGCAGCCGGGCAGGGAGGACCGGGGAGCTGTTTTTT.

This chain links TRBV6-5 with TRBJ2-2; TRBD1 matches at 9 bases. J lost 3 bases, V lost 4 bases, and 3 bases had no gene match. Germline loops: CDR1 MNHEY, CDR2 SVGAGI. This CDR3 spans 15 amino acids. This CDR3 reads CASSLGQGYTGELFF. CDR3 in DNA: TGTGCCAGCAGTTTAGGACAGGGGTACACCGGGGAGCTGTTTTTT.

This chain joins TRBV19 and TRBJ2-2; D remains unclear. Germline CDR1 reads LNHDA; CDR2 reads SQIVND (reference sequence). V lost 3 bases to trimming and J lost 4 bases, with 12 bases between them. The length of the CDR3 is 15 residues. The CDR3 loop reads CASSIPRQATGELFF. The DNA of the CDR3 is TGTGCCAGTAGTATCCCACGGCAGGCCACCGGGGAGCTGTTTTTT.

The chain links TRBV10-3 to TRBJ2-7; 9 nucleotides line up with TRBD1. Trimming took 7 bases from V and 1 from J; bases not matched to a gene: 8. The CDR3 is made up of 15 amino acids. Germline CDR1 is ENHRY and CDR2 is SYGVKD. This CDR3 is CAITPGQGSSYEQYF. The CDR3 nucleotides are TGTGCCATCACCCCGGGACAGGGTAGTTCCTACGAGCAGTACTTC.

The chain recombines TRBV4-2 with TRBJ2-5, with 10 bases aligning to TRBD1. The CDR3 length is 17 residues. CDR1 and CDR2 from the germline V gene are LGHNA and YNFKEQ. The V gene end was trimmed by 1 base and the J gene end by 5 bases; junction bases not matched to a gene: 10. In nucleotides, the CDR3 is TGTGCCAGCAGCCAAGGCACCGGGACAGGGGATTGGGAGACCCAGTACTTC. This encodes CASSQGTGTGDWETQYF.

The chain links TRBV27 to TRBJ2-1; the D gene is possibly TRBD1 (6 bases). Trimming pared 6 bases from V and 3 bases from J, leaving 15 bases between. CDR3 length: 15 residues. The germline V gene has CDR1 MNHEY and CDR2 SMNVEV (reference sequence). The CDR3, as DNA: TGTGCCAGCAGCCTCCCGGGACAAATCTACAATGAGCAGTTCTTC. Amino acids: CASSLPGQIYNEQFF.

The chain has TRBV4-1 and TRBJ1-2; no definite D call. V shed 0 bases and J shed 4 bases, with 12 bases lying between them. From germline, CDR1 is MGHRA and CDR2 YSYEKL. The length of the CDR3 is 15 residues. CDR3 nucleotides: TGCGCCAGCAGCCAAGAAGAGGGATCGGTCTATGGCTACACCTTC. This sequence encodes CASSQEEGSVYGYTF.

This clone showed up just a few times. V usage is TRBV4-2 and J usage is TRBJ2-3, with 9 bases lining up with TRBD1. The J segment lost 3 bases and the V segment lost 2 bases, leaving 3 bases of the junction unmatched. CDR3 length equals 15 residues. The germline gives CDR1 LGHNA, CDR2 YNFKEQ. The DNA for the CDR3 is TGTGCCAGCAGCCAACGCGACAGGGGGACAGATACGCAGTATTTT. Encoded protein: CASSQRDRGTDTQYF.

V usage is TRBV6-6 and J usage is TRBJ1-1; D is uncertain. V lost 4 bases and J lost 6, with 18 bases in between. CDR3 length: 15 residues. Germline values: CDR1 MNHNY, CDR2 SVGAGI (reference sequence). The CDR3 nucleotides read TGTGCCAGCAGTTTATCGGTTTCGACAACTCCTGAAGCTTTCTTT. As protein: CASSLSVSTTPEAFF.

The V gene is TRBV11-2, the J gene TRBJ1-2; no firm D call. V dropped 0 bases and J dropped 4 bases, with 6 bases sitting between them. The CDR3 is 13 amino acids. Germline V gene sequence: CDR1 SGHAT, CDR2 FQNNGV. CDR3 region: CASSLDGAYGYTF. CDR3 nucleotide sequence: TGTGCCAGCAGCTTAGATGGAGCCTATGGCTACACCTTC.

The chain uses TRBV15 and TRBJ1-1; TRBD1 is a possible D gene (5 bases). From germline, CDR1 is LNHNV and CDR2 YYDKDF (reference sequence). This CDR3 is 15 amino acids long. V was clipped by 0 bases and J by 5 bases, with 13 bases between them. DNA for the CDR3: TGTGCCACCAGCAGAGATGGGGGGGGTAAAACTGAAGCTTTCTTT. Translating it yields CATSRDGGGKTEAFF.

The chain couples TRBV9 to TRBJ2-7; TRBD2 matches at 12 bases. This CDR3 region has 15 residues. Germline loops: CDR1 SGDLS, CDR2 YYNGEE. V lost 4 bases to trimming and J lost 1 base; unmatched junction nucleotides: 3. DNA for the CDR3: TGTGCCAGCAGCCCGACTAGCGGGGGATCCTACGAGCAGTACTTC. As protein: CASSPTSGGSYEQYF.

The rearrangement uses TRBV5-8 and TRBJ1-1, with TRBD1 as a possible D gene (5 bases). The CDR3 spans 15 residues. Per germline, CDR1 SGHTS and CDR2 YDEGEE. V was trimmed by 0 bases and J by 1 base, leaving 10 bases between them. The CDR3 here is CASSLEGQTNTEAFF. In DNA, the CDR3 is TGTGCCAGCAGCTTGGAGGGGCAGACGAACACTGAAGCTTTCTTT.

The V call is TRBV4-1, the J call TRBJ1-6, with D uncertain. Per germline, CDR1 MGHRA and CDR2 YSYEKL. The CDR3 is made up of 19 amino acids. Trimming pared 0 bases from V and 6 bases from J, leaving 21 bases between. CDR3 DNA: TGCGCCAGCAGCCAAGATGGGTGGAAGTCGGGTTTTATTAATTCACCCCTCCACTTT. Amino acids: CASSQDGWKSGFINSPLHF.

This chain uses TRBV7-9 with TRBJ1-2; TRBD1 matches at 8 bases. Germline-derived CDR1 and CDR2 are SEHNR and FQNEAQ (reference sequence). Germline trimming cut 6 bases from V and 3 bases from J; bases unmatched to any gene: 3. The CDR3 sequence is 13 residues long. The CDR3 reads CASSPGGDYGYTF. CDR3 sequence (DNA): TGTGCCAGCAGTCCAGGGGGCGACTATGGCTACACCTTC.